This T cell receptor beta chain was sequenced for a study of early T cells in non-severe SARS-CoV-2 infection. Study as a whole: Sequencing of bulk RNA from unsorted whole blood was done, without chain pairing. Study results and caveats: The VDJdb matching leaned toward anti-spike CD8 responses and overlooked private and CD4 specificities.

Of note for this clonotype: No antigen is known for it.

Per the germline V gene, CDR1 is MNHEY and CDR2 is SVGEGT. CDR3 length: 14 amino acids. Trimming took 6 bases from V and 8 from J, leaving 19 bases between them. Separate cDNA molecules each had unique molecular identifiers attached to them. TCRdb recomputed calls from the 5' RACE reads with MiXCR, one row per CDR3 protein. Of tens of thousands of distinct CDR3 sequences listed, 5.7% are singletons. Sequencing was done on a sample of whole blood. This sequence joins TRBV6-2 or TRBV6-3 and TRBJ1-2; possible D gene TRBD1, 6 bases. This clonotype was obtained from an adult who was a healthcare worker with PCR-confirmed SARS-CoV-2 infection or an uninfected control (not recorded which). CDR3 nucleotides: TGTGCCAGCAGCCCCACGAGGACAGACTCAGGCTACACCTTC. Amino acid sequence: CASSPTRTDSGYTF.